These 14 T cell receptor beta chains share one sample of origin, sequenced in a study of blood T cells in healthy people across ages (dated by TCRdb to 2013 to 2016). Libraries were constructed by 5' RACE. Sequenced on an Illumina HiSeq 2500. A second PCR of about 7 to 12 cycles was run with a J-beta primer mix and a sample-barcoded 5' primer. In-frame beta chains were kept once TCRdb had trimmed the public reads at Q25 with fastp and called clones with MiXCR. All rows with the same CDR3 protein become a single entry with the most common DNA and genes. A total of hundreds of thousands of distinct CDR3 sequences appear in this sample, around 42% of them only once. The top ten hold about 21% of the sample. Material: blood. These receptors all come from a man aged 60 to 69 in good health.

The chain recombines TRBV27 with TRBJ2-7; D gene ambiguous. The CDR3 has 14 amino acids. The germline V gene encodes CDR1 MNHEY and CDR2 SMNVEV (reference sequence). Trimming cost V 2 bases and J 5 bases, with 13 bases left between them. CDR3 nucleotides: TGTGCCAGCAGTTTAAGGATTGCCGAGGACGAGCAGTACTTC. Its translation is CASSLRIAEDEQYF.

This clonotype was counted only a few times. The chain combines TRBV7-9 with TRBJ2-7; tentatively, D is TRBD1 (6 bases). V lost 3 bases, J lost 2 bases, and 11 bases lay in between. This CDR3 is 14 amino acids long. Germline lookup yields CDR1 SEHNR and CDR2 FQNEAQ (reference sequence). CDR3 loop: CASSFGDMTYEQYF. The CDR3, as DNA: TGTGCCAGCAGCTTTGGGGACATGACCTACGAGCAGTACTTC.

The V and J genes are TRBV7-2 and TRBJ2-3, with 14 bases aligning to TRBD2. The junction had 7 bases not matched to a gene; V was cut back by 2 bases and J by 3 bases. The CDR3 is made up of 18 amino acids. The V gene's germline CDR1 is SGHTA and CDR2 FQGNSA. The CDR3 DNA reads as TGTGCCAGCAGCTTAAAGAGACTAGCGGGGGGGCCAACAGATACGCAGTATTTT. It encodes CASSLKRLAGGPTDTQYF. Together with reference TRBV7-2 and TRBJ2-3, the CDR3 gives the full variable domain: GAGVSQSPSNKVTEKGKDVELRCDPISGHTALYWYRQSLGQGLEFLIYFQGNSAPDKSGLPSDRFSAERTGGSVSTLTIQRTQQEDSAVYLCASSLKRLAGGPTDTQYFGPGTRLTVL.

This clonotype showed up just once. The chain couples TRBV6-5 to TRBJ2-1; 12 nucleotides line up with TRBD2. The CDR3 length is 17 residues. Trimming cost V 4 bases and J 6 bases; bases outside gene matches: 10. Germline lookup yields CDR1 MNHEY and CDR2 SVGAGI. The CDR3 spells CASSSRTSGVPINEQFF. The CDR3 DNA reads as TGTGCCAGCAGTTCACGGACTAGCGGGGTCCCGATCAATGAGCAGTTCTTC.

V usage is TRBV5-1 and J usage is TRBJ2-5, with a tentative D call TRBD2 (7 bases). The germline V gene encodes CDR1 SGHRS and CDR2 YFSETQ. The CDR3 length is 15 residues. Trimming removed 2 bases at V and 3 bases at J, with 14 bases between. The CDR3 DNA reads TGCGCCAGCAGCTTTACGGGGGCGGGGGAAGAGACCCAGTACTTC. Protein product: CASSFTGAGEETQYF.

J is TRBJ2-7 and V is TRBV7-8, with 10 bases fitting TRBD1. After removal of 5 bases from V and 4 bases from J, the junction contained 5 bases not matched to a gene. CDR3 length: 14 amino acids. The germline gives CDR1 SGHVS, CDR2 FQNEAQ. The CDR3 is CASSATGQGYEQYF. The CDR3 bases are TGTGCCAGCAGCGCCACGGGACAGGGGTACGAGCAGTACTTC.

This clonotype was counted many times. The V and J genes are TRBV7-3 and TRBJ2-1; 7 bases agree with TRBD2. The trim removed 1 base at V and 3 bases at J, leaving 0 bases unmatched. The length of the CDR3 is 14 residues. Per the germline V gene, CDR1 is SGHTA and CDR2 is FQGTGA. The CDR3 DNA is TGTGCCAGCAGCTTAAGCGGGGGCTACAATGAGCAGTTCTTC. Translating gives CASSLSGGYNEQFF. The full variable domain, in which reference TRBV7-3 and TRBJ2-1 provide the parts outside the CDR3, is GAGVSQTPSNKVTEKGKYVELRCDPISGHTALYWYRQSLGQGPEFLIYFQGTGAADDSGLPNDRFFAVRPEGSVSTLKIQRTERGDSAVYLCASSLSGGYNEQFFGPGTRLTVL.

The V and J genes are TRBV2 and TRBJ2-5; no clear D. The CDR3 runs to 12 residues. The germline gives CDR1 SNHLY, CDR2 FYNNEI. V was trimmed by 6 bases and J by 4 bases, leaving 9 bases between them. In nucleotides, the CDR3 is TGTGCCAGCAGAACCGTCGGAGAGACCCAGTACTTC. This sequence encodes CASRTVGETQYF.

The table lists this clonotype with a few counts. The chain is built from TRBV7-2 and TRBJ2-1; possible D gene TRBD1, 6 bases. With 5 bases removed from V and 10 bases from J, the gap between germline ends came to 12 bases. Germline CDR1 is SGHTA and CDR2 is FQGNSA. CDR3 length equals 12 residues. For the CDR3, the DNA is TGTGCCAGCAGCCCTGACAGGCTCGAGCAGTTCTTC. As protein: CASSPDRLEQFF.

The V and J genes are TRBV3-1 and TRBJ1-1; D is possibly TRBD1 (6 bases). CDR1 and CDR2 (germline): LGHDT, YNNKEL (reference sequence). CDR3 size: 14 residues. Trimming removed 6 bases from V and 2 bases from J, with 13 bases in between. CDR3 in DNA: TGTGCCAGCAGGCAACGGGACAAAAACACTGAAGCTTTCTTT. As protein: CASRQRDKNTEAFF.

This clonotype turned up a few times. The V and J genes are TRBV4-3 and TRBJ1-5; perhaps TRBD1 as D (6 bases). Germline CDR1 reads LGHNA; CDR2 reads YSLEER. The germline V and J ends were trimmed by 0 bases and 4 bases, with 13 bases remaining between them. The CDR3 is made up of 16 amino acids. CDR3 sequence (DNA): TGCGCCAGCAGCCAAGATGGGGGGCAGGGGAATCAGCCCCAGCATTTT. Residues: CASSQDGGQGNQPQHF.

As for this clonotype: A much larger clonotype is one base distant, so this may be a read error. The gene calls are TRBV9 and TRBJ2-3; D remains ambiguous. The germline CDR1 and CDR2 sequences are SGDLS and YYNGEE. CDR3 size: 13 residues. The V end was cut by 0 bases, the J end by 4 bases, with 6 bases between. This chain's CDR3 is CASSVGVADTQYF. Written as DNA, the CDR3 is TGTGCCAGCAGCGTAGGAGTGGCAGATACGCAGTATTTT. Full variable domain (outside the CDR3, taken from reference TRBV9 and TRBJ2-3): DSGVTQTPKHLITATGQRVTLRCSPRSGDLSVYWYQQSLDQGLQFLIQYYNGEERAKGNILERFSAQQFPDLHSELNLSSLELGDSALYFCASSVGVADTQYFGPGTRLTVL.

This clonotype was counted only a few times. The chain links TRBV5-1 to TRBJ1-1, with D uncertain. Trimming stripped 0 bases from V and 1 base from J, with 13 bases between. Germline lookup yields CDR1 SGHRS and CDR2 YFSETQ. The CDR3 covers 16 residues. The DNA of the CDR3 is TGCGCCAGCAGCTTGGTGCCACCACCGTCGAACACTGAAGCTTTCTTT. It yields the protein CASSLVPPPSNTEAFF.

V is TRBV9 and J is TRBJ2-2, with a weak D call TRBD2 (5 bases). Germline loops: CDR1 SGDLS, CDR2 YYNGEE. There are 16 residues in the CDR3. Trimming removed 0 bases from V and 4 bases from J, with 13 bases in between. DNA of the CDR3: TGTGCCAGCAGCGTAGCTGAGGGTAATCGCACCGGGGAGCTGTTTTTT. Its translation is CASSVAEGNRTGELFF.